This is a list of T cell receptor beta chains from one sample in a study of response to subunit inactivated influenza vaccine. TCRdb called the RT-PCR reads again in MiXCR, with one record for every CDR3 protein. There are roughly 150,000 distinct CDR3 sequences in the sample; about a tenth occur only once, and around 12% lies in the top ten. Sequenced here: non-naive T cells sorted from PBMCs, sampled 40 to 50 days after vaccination. The receptors come from a man aged 45 to 65 who received an inactivated influenza vaccine. Each CDR3 is given with its conserved first and last residue. The order of the fields is D gene, V gene, CDR3 length, clone size, J gene, CDR3 protein, CDR3 DNA. The D gene is left open where the match is weak. Size tells how often a clone was seen (once, few, many) or the class of an expanded clone, and some rows leave it out.

>.|TRBV11-2|15|few|TRBJ2-5
CASSLTGLRQETQYF
TGTGCCAGCAGCTTAACGGGTTTGAGGCAAGAGACCCAGTACTTC
>.|TRBV5-1|14|.|TRBJ2-3
CASSHQSSTDTQYF
TGCGCCAGCAGCCATCAGTCTAGCACAGATACGCAGTATTTT
>.|TRBV9|13|few|TRBJ2-3
CASSVLATDTQYF
TGTGCCAGCAGCGTATTGGCAACAGATACGCAGTATTTT
>TRBD2|TRBV5-1|15|many|TRBJ2-1
CASSLRTSGYNEQFF
TGCGCCAGCAGCTTGCGGACTAGCGGATACAATGAGCAGTTCTTC
>TRBD2|TRBV11-2|18|.|TRBJ2-3
CASSPRMASGGAVDTQYF
TGTGCCAGCAGCCCACGTATGGCTAGCGGGGGGGCCGTCGATACGCAGTATTTT
>.|TRBV10-3|11|many|TRBJ1-1
CAISENTEAFF
TGTGCCATCTCAGAGAACACTGAAGCTTTCTTT
>TRBD2|TRBV20-1|16|.|TRBJ2-3
CSARGLGLAFADTQYF
TGCAGTGCTAGAGGTCTAGGACTAGCATTTGCAGATACGCAGTATTTT
>.|TRBV6-2/TRBV6-3|15|.|TRBJ2-2
CASRVRDRYTGELFF
TGTGCCAGCAGAGTACGGGACCGGTACACCGGGGAGCTGTTTTTT
>TRBD1|TRBV2|12|.|TRBJ1-1
CARRTGDAEAFF
TGTGCCAGACGAACAGGGGACGCTGAAGCTTTCTTT
>.|TRBV15|12|many|TRBJ2-3
CATRGGPDTQYF
TGTGCCACCAGGGGGGGTCCAGATACGCAGTATTTT
>.|TRBV5-6|13|few|TRBJ2-1
CASSGTVYNEQFF
TGTGCCAGCAGCGGGACGGTGTACAATGAGCAGTTCTTC
>TRBD1|TRBV9|14|few|TRBJ1-2
CASTPGQTNYGYTF
TGTGCCAGCACTCCGGGACAGACTAACTATGGCTACACCTTC
>.|TRBV7-9|12|.|TRBJ2-2
CASSHRSGELFF
TGTGCCAGCAGCCACAGGTCCGGGGAGCTGTTTTTT
>TRBD2|TRBV11-2|15|.|TRBJ2-5
CASRPELAGIETQYF
TGTGCCAGTAGACCTGAACTAGCGGGTATTGAGACCCAGTACTTC
>TRBD2|TRBV27|15|few|TRBJ2-1
CASSLGTSLPNEQFF
TGTGCCAGCAGTTTAGGGACTAGCCTTCCCAATGAGCAGTTCTTC
>TRBD1|TRBV3-1|15|few|TRBJ1-2
CASSQGAGGSHGYTF
TGTGCCAGCAGCCAAGGGGCAGGGGGCAGCCATGGCTACACCTTC
>.|TRBV27|13|few|TRBJ2-7
CASSHNERYEQYF
TGTGCCAGCAGTCATAACGAGAGGTACGAGCAGTACTTC
>.|TRBV4-3|12|many|TRBJ1-2
CASSQAGYGYTF
TGCGCCAGCAGCCAAGCGGGTTATGGCTACACCTTC
>.|TRBV7-8|15|.|TRBJ2-1
CASSRGLYPSNEQFF
TGTGCCAGCAGCCGGGGACTCTACCCGAGCAATGAGCAGTTCTTC
>.|TRBV6-1|15|.|TRBJ2-1
CASSKVLSSYNEQFF
TGTGCCAGCAGTAAAGTCTTAAGCTCCTACAATGAGCAGTTCTTC
>.|TRBV7-9|14|few|TRBJ2-1
CASSPDPVGNEQFF
TGTGCCAGCAGTCCAGACCCGGTGGGGAATGAGCAGTTCTTC
>TRBD1|TRBV20-1|12|.|TRBJ2-7
CSARKQGYEQYF
TGCAGTGCTAGAAAACAGGGGTACGAGCAGTACTTC
>.|TRBV9|16|few|TRBJ1-1
CASSASSGAMNTEAFF
TGTGCCAGCAGCGCCTCTTCAGGGGCCATGAACACTGAAGCTTTCTTT
>TRBD2|TRBV24-1|15|many|TRBJ2-3
CATGHRREGLNTQYF
TGTGCCACCGGACACCGGCGGGAGGGCCTCAATACGCAGTATTTT
>.|TRBV24-1|15|.|TRBJ2-1
CATSETRVAYNEQFF
TGTGCCACCAGTGAGACCCGAGTTGCCTACAATGAGCAGTTCTTC
>TRBD2|TRBV6-2/TRBV6-3|22|few|TRBJ2-1
CASSYPDGITTSGSSSYNEQFF
TGTGCCAGCAGTTATCCGGACGGGATTACGACTAGCGGGAGTAGCTCCTACAATGAGCAGTTCTTC
>.|TRBV2|15|.|TRBJ2-6
CASSVEGSGANVLTF
TGTGCCAGCAGTGTTGAGGGGTCTGGGGCCAACGTCCTGACTTTC
>TRBD1|TRBV11-3|13|.|TRBJ2-3
CASSDRGTDTQYF
TGTGCCAGCAGCGACAGGGGTACAGATACGCAGTATTTT
>TRBD1|TRBV20-1|13|.|TRBJ1-5
CSAARQGSGAQHF
TGCAGTGCTGCCCGACAGGGGTCAGGAGCCCAGCATTTT
>.|TRBV10-3|13|.|TRBJ1-1
CAISPRGNTEAFF
TGTGCCATCAGTCCGAGGGGGAACACTGAAGCTTTCTTT
>TRBD2|TRBV6-5|15|.|TRBJ2-7
CASSYSQAVREEQYF
TGTGCCAGCAGTTACTCACAGGCGGTGCGGGAGGAGCAGTACTTC
>.|TRBV12-3/TRBV12-4|17|.|TRBJ2-1
CASSPPEGNPRYNEQFF
TGTGCCAGCAGTCCCCCGGAAGGGAATCCCCGCTACAATGAGCAGTTCTTC
>TRBD2|TRBV12-3/TRBV12-4|16|.|TRBJ2-7
CASSSGLAGALDEQYF
TGTGCCAGCAGTTCTGGACTAGCGGGAGCCTTGGACGAGCAGTACTTC
>TRBD1|TRBV18|15|few|TRBJ2-3
CASSPGDRDADTQYF
TGTGCCAGCTCACCAGGGGACAGGGATGCAGATACGCAGTATTTT
>.|TRBV11-1|15|few|TRBJ2-5
CASSLAFGYQETQYF
TGTGCCAGCAGCTTAGCTTTTGGGTACCAAGAGACCCAGTACTTC
>.|TRBV12-3/TRBV12-4|13|many|TRBJ1-1
CASTLTGNTEAFF
TGTGCCAGCACTCTGACAGGGAACACTGAAGCTTTCTTT
>.|TRBV12-3/TRBV12-4|14|.|TRBJ1-3
CASSDSFSGNTIYF
TGTGCCAGCAGTGACTCGTTTTCTGGAAACACCATATATTTT
>TRBD1|TRBV4-1|17|many|TRBJ1-2
CASSQVTGGASSYGYTF
TGCGCCAGCAGCCAAGTGACAGGGGGCGCGTCTTCCTATGGCTACACCTTC
>TRBD1|TRBV4-3|13|many|TRBJ1-6
CASSGTGNSPLHF
TGCGCCAGCAGTGGGACAGGGAATTCACCCCTCCACTTT
>.|TRBV4-3|18|few|TRBJ2-6
CASSQGPFSSSGANVLTF
TGCGCCAGCAGCCAAGGACCGTTTTCTAGCTCTGGGGCCAACGTCCTGACTTTC
>TRBD1|TRBV28|14|many|TRBJ1-1
CASSRTGVDTEAFF
TGTGCCAGCAGTCGGACAGGGGTGGACACTGAAGCTTTCTTT
>.|TRBV24-1|14|many|TRBJ1-5
CATSDNRGNQPQHF
TGTGCCACCAGTGACAACAGGGGCAATCAGCCCCAGCATTTT
>.|TRBV5-1|12|many|TRBJ2-1
CASSLVDNEQFF
TGCGCCAGCAGCTTGGTGGACAATGAGCAGTTCTTC
>.|TRBV20-1|15|many|TRBJ1-5
CSASEGGTRNQPQHF
TGCAGTGCTAGCGAGGGGGGTACTCGCAATCAGCCCCAGCATTTT
>.|TRBV5-1|19|.|TRBJ2-6
CAVRDRPGLLISGANVLTF
TGCGCCGTAAGAGATCGACCGGGACTTCTAATCTCTGGGGCCAACGTCCTGACTTTC
>TRBD2|TRBV7-2|15|few|TRBJ2-7
CASSPLGGGPVEQYF
TGTGCCAGCAGCCCCCTGGGGGGAGGGCCGGTCGAGCAGTACTTC
>TRBD1|TRBV4-2|16|few|TRBJ2-2
CASSQAGGANTGELFF
TGTGCCAGCAGCCAAGCAGGGGGTGCGAACACCGGGGAGCTGTTTTTT
>.|TRBV5-5|15|few|TRBJ1-1
CASSPDDLQNTEAFF
TGTGCCAGCAGCCCCGACGACCTACAGAACACTGAAGCTTTCTTT
>TRBD2|TRBV27|16|many|TRBJ2-1
CASSLSASGSTYEQFF
TGTGCCAGCAGTTTATCGGCCAGCGGGAGTACCTATGAGCAGTTCTTC
>.|TRBV20-1|13|many|TRBJ2-7
CSARDFTDYEQYF
TGCAGTGCTAGAGATTTTACAGATTACGAGCAGTACTTC
>.|TRBV7-8|16|few|TRBJ1-5
CASSLAGGASNQPQHF
TGTGCCAGCAGCTTAGCCGGGGGGGCAAGCAATCAGCCCCAGCATTTT
>.|TRBV5-6|15|.|TRBJ1-5
CASSLAGNGNQPQHF
TGTGCCAGCAGCTTGGCGGGGAACGGCAATCAGCCCCAGCATTTT